Reported below is one T cell receptor beta chain. Its antigen is not identified. This entry is derived from a study of CD8 T cells in ankylosing spondylitis. Molecular-barcoded quantitative 5'-RACE produced these TCR beta libraries. Using its own MiXCR run on the 5' RACE reads, TCRdb lists one record per CDR3 protein. In the table there are 700,000 or so distinct CDR3 sequences, around 17% of which are singletons. The study, taken as a whole, reports: Disease-linked clones reportedly showed significant enrichment in matched ankylosing spondylitis synovial fluid. Some of these motif variants have turned up before, in reports on reactive arthritis synovial fluid and blood. CD8+ disease-linked clones were present at relatively low frequencies in blood. About 8 highly homologous variants formed a TCR beta motif that appeared characteristic of ankylosing spondylitis blood.

The TCR comes from a male donor with ankylosing spondylitis. Sequenced sample: blood, either unsorted or a sorted T cell fraction (not recorded which).

The CDR3: CASSLAADRGAYSPLHF. CDR3 in DNA: TGTGCCAGCAGCTTGGCCGCGGACAGGGGAGCATATTCACCCCTCCACTTT. V usage is TRBV5-5 and J usage is TRBJ1-6; TRBD1 aligns across 9 bases. This CDR3 is built from 17 residues. CDR1 is SGHKS, CDR2 YYEKEE, per germline (reference sequence). The trim removed 0 bases at V and 8 bases at J, leaving 9 bases unmatched. Full variable domain (rest looked up from reference TRBV5-5 and TRBJ1-6): DAGVTQSPTHLIKTRGQQVTLRCSPISGHKSVSWYQQVLGQGPQFIFQYYEKEERGRGNFPDRFSARQFPNYSSELNVNALLLGDSALYLCASSLAADRGAYSPLHFGNGTRLTVT.